Listed here are 32 T cell receptor beta chains from one sample, sequenced in a study of cytomegalovirus exposure and HLA in healthy donors. The PCR made use of 60 Vbeta and 13 Jbeta primers. Assay used: immunoSEQ multiplex PCR; TCRdb lists only in-frame clones, some missing. The table has 100,000 to 150,000 clones, approximately 80% seen once. Sequencing was carried out using PBMCs. Receptor source: a male donor in good health and CMV-seropositive.

The chain uses TRBV6-1 and TRBJ2-7; tentative D call: TRBD1 (5 bases). CDR1 MNHNS and CDR2 SASEGT come from the germline V gene. Trimming removed 4 bases at V and 0 bases at J, with 13 bases between. The CDR3 is 15 residues long. The CDR3 DNA reads TGTGCCAGCAGTGCAGGGTCCAGCTCCTCCTACGAGCAGTACTTC. It codes for CASSAGSSSSYEQYF.

The chain recombines TRBV4-2 with TRBJ2-5; possible D gene TRBD2, 6 bases. Germline lookup yields CDR1 LGHNA and CDR2 YNFKEQ. The CDR3 spans 15 residues. Trimming shortened V by 0 bases and J by 2 bases, and 10 bases separated the two germline ends. The CDR3 DNA follows: TGTGCCAGCAGCCAAGAGCGGGGAGGACAAGAGACCCAGTACTTC. As protein: CASSQERGGQETQYF.

This sequence joins TRBV11-3 and TRBJ2-7, with 7 positions matching TRBD1. With V trimmed by 5 bases and J by 5 bases, 3 bases remained unmatched. This CDR3 is built from 12 residues. Germline CDR1 and CDR2: SGHNT and YENEEA. The CDR3 protein is CASSRDSHEQYF. The CDR3 DNA follows: TGTGCCAGCAGCCGGGACAGCCACGAGCAGTACTTC.

This clone was found a few times. V gene TRBV4-2 combines with J gene TRBJ2-5, with D perhaps matching TRBD2 (7 bases). CDR3 length: 16 residues. Trimming pared 0 bases from V and 3 bases from J, leaving 14 bases between. The V gene's germline CDR1 is LGHNA and CDR2 YNFKEQ. The CDR3 region is CASSQEGGGSEETQYF. The CDR3 bases are TGTGCCAGCAGCCAAGAAGGGGGGGGGAGCGAAGAGACCCAGTACTTC.

As DNA, the CDR3 is TGTGCCTGGAGTGTTTCGCAGAGCAATCAGCCCCAGCATTTT. Its translation: CAWSVSQSNQPQHF. This rearrangement joins TRBV30 to TRBJ1-5, with unresolved D. Germline V gene data show CDR1 as GTSNPN and CDR2 as SVGIG (reference sequence). The CDR3 covers 14 residues. V was clipped by 0 bases and J by 1 base, with 7 bases between them. Full variable domain (remainder filled in from reference TRBV30 and TRBJ1-5): SQTIHQWPATLVQPVGSPLSLECTVEGTSNPNLYWYRQAAGRGLQLLFYSVGIGQISSEVPQNLSASRPQDRQFILSSKKLLLSDSGFYLCAWSVSQSNQPQHFGDGTRLSIL.

The gene calls are TRBV6-5 and TRBJ1-1, with D perhaps matching TRBD1 (6 bases). V lost 3 bases to trimming and J lost 0 bases, with 14 bases between them. Germline loops: CDR1 MNHEY, CDR2 SVGAGI. This CDR3 has 16 amino acids. This CDR3 reads CASSYLGANMNTEAFF. In DNA form, the CDR3 reads TGTGCCAGCAGTTATCTGGGGGCGAATATGAACACTGAAGCTTTCTTT.

There are a few counts of this clone. V is TRBV7-3 and J is TRBJ1-1, with 7 nucleotides matching TRBD1. With V trimmed by 5 bases and J by 3 bases, 3 bases remained unmatched. The CDR3 has 13 amino acids. The germline CDR1 and CDR2 sequences are SGHTA and FQGTGA. DNA for the CDR3: TGTGCCAGCAGCCGAACAGGGGACACTGAAGCTTTCTTT. Translation: CASSRTGDTEAFF.

This chain joins TRBV28 and TRBJ1-6; 9 nucleotides line up with TRBD1. With 7 bases clipped from V and 4 bases from J, the junction kept 5 bases outside the gene matches. The CDR3 totals 15 residues. Germline loops: CDR1 MDHEN, CDR2 SYDVKM. The CDR3 loop is CASIDRGTYNSPLHF. In DNA form, the CDR3 reads TGTGCCAGCATCGACAGGGGGACTTATAATTCACCCCTCCACTTT.

The gene calls are TRBV11-3 and TRBJ2-2, with D uncertain. Trimming pared 1 base from V and 7 bases from J, leaving 7 bases between. This CDR3 region has 13 residues. The germline CDR1 and CDR2 sequences are SGHNT and YENEEA. The CDR3 is CASSLVSGGELFF. The CDR3 coding sequence is TGTGCCAGCAGCTTAGTTTCCGGCGGGGAGCTGTTTTTT.

Note on this clone: Other nucleotide sequences in the sample specify the same CDR3. The chain combines TRBV9 with TRBJ2-2; 12 nucleotides line up with TRBD2. Germline lookup yields CDR1 SGDLS and CDR2 YYNGEE. The CDR3 extends over 15 amino acids. Trimming at V came to 3 bases and at J to 6 bases, leaving 3 bases not matched to a gene. The CDR3: CASSASGGAPGELFF. Here the CDR3 DNA reads TGTGCCAGCAGCGCTAGCGGGGGGGCCCCCGGGGAGCTGTTTTTT. Complete variable domain (other parts from reference TRBV9 and TRBJ2-2): DSGVTQTPKHLITATGQRVTLRCSPRSGDLSVYWYQQSLDQGLQFLIQYYNGEERAKGNILERFSAQQFPDLHSELNLSSLELGDSALYFCASSASGGAPGELFFGEGSRLTVL.

The sample holds a few counts of this clone. V gene TRBV28 combines with J gene TRBJ2-7; TRBD1 matches at 11 bases. J lost 7 bases, V lost 6 bases, and 11 bases had no gene match. CDR1 is MDHEN and CDR2 is SYDVKM in the germline V gene. CDR3 length: 15 amino acids. DNA of the CDR3: TGTGCCAGCAGGCCTAACGGACAGGGGGCGCAAGAGCAGTACTTC. This gives the protein CASRPNGQGAQEQYF.

This chain joins TRBV28 and TRBJ1-5; TRBD1 might be the D (5 bases). V was cut by 10 bases and J by 0 bases, with 16 bases left in between. The CDR3 extends over 15 amino acids. Germline-derived CDR1 and CDR2 are MDHEN and SYDVKM. The CDR3: CATTRRDYSNQPQHF. The DNA for the CDR3 is TGTGCCACCACGAGACGGGACTATAGCAATCAGCCCCAGCATTTT.

The V and J genes are TRBV5-1 and TRBJ2-7; D gene uncertain. The ends were cut back, 3 bases at V and 0 bases at J, with 4 bases in the middle. The CDR3 consists of 12 residues. Germline V gives CDR1 SGHRS, CDR2 YFSETQ. As DNA, the CDR3 is TGCGCCAGCAGCTCGAGCTCCTACGAGCAGTACTTC. Translated, it gives CASSSSSYEQYF.

The V and J genes are TRBV6-1 and TRBJ2-7; possible D gene TRBD2, 5 bases. V was shortened by 11 bases and J by 0 bases, with 14 bases between the two germline ends. Per the germline V gene, CDR1 is MNHNS and CDR2 is SASEGT. The CDR3 totals 13 residues. DNA for the CDR3: TGTGCCGGCCGACGGGAAGTCTCCTACGAGCAGTACTTC. The encoded protein is CAGRREVSYEQYF.

The DNA for the CDR3 is TGTGCCAGCAGCCCAGGACTAGCGGGAGGAGAGGGGGAGACCCAGTACTTC. Encoded protein: CASSPGLAGGEGETQYF. The J gene is TRBJ2-5, the V gene TRBV4-2, with TRBD2 matching 14 bases. With V trimmed by 4 bases and J by 5 bases, 9 bases remained unmatched. The germline V gene encodes CDR1 LGHNA and CDR2 YNFKEQ. There are 17 residues in the CDR3.

This rearrangement joins TRBV7-9 to TRBJ1-1; no clear D gene. Germline-derived CDR1 and CDR2 are SEHNR and FQNEAQ (reference sequence). This CDR3 is 14 amino acids long. V shed 5 bases and J shed 4 bases, with 14 bases lying between them. The CDR3 region is CASSQVDKITEAFF. The CDR3 DNA is TGTGCCAGCAGCCAAGTCGACAAGATCACTGAAGCTTTCTTT. Full variable domain (outside the CDR3, taken from reference TRBV7-9 and TRBJ1-1): DTGVSQNPRHKITKRGQNVTFRCDPISEHNRLYWYRQTLGQGPEFLTYFQNEAQLEKSRLLSDRFSAERPKGSFSTLEIQRTEQGDSAMYLCASSQVDKITEAFFGQGTRLTVV.

The chain couples TRBV28 to TRBJ2-2, with a tentative D call TRBD2 (5 bases). CDR1 MDHEN and CDR2 SYDVKM come from the germline V gene. The CDR3 runs to 12 residues. V was clipped by 7 bases and J by 13 bases, with 16 bases between them. The CDR3 here is CASKQLDSGLFF. DNA of the CDR3: TGTGCCAGCAAGCAACTGGACTCTGGGCTGTTTTTT.

The chain links TRBV7-2 to TRBJ1-5; a possible D gene is TRBD1 (6 bases). This CDR3 spans 16 amino acids. The V end was cut by 5 bases, the J end by 2 bases, with 16 bases between. The V gene's germline CDR1 is SGHTA and CDR2 FQGNSA. The CDR3 loop reads CASSLFPRQGNQPQHF. The CDR3 DNA follows: TGTGCCAGCAGCCTATTCCCTCGACAGGGCAATCAGCCCCAGCATTTT.

The V call is TRBV7-9, the J call TRBJ2-3, with TRBD2 matching over 8 bases. This CDR3 is built from 17 residues. The junction had 9 bases not matched to a gene; V was cut back by 4 bases and J by 0 bases. Germline assignment: CDR1 SEHNR and CDR2 FQNEAQ (reference sequence). CDR3 bases: TGTGCCAGCAGCTCTCCGGGACTAGACCCCAGCACAGATACGCAGTATTTT. Translation gives CASSSPGLDPSTDTQYF.

The DNA for the CDR3 is TGTGCAAGTCGCTTGAAAAACAGATATCCCCTCTCTGGGGCCAACGTCCTGACTTTC. Its protein is CASRLKNRYPLSGANVLTF. The genes are TRBV12-2 and TRBJ2-6; TRBD1 was called by the table and not checked on the DNA. TRBV12-2 is designated a pseudogene. The CDR3 runs 19 residues.

The gene calls are TRBV25-1 and TRBJ1-1; 7 bases fit TRBD1. Per germline, CDR1 MGHDK and CDR2 SYGVNS. The CDR3 is made up of 15 amino acids. Unmatched junction bases numbered 7, after V lost 2 bases and J lost 4 bases. This chain's CDR3 is CASSERDSYSTEAFF. Written as DNA, the CDR3 is TGTGCCAGCAGTGAAAGGGACAGTTACTCCACTGAAGCTTTCTTT. Full variable domain (outside the CDR3, taken from reference TRBV25-1 and TRBJ1-1): EADIYQTPRYLVIGTGKKITLECSQTMGHDKMYWYQQDPGMELHLIHYSYGVNSTEKGDLSSESTVSRIRTEHFPLTLESARPSHTSQYLCASSERDSYSTEAFFGQGTRLTVV.

This chain links TRBV7-8 with TRBJ1-1; D possibly corresponds to TRBD1 (6 bases). This CDR3 contains 15 residues. Germline V lookup: CDR1 SGHVS, CDR2 FQNEAQ. Trimming pared 5 bases from V and 5 bases from J, leaving 18 bases between. The CDR3 spells CASSPPGTQGTEAFF. CDR3 sequence (DNA): TGTGCCAGCAGCCCGCCGGGCACCCAGGGGACTGAAGCTTTCTTT.

This chain links TRBV6-5 with TRBJ2-7; D not certain. V was pared by 8 bases and J by 2 bases, with 13 bases between. The germline CDR1 and CDR2 sequences are MNHEY and SVGAGI. The CDR3 loop spans 13 amino acids. CDR3 coding DNA: TGTGCCAGCCGATCGTCTGGAGCCTACGAGCAGTACTTC. This codes for CASRSSGAYEQYF.

To note about this clone: Its ends do not fully match the called genes, so a read error is possible. The chain employs TRBV7-9 and TRBJ2-3; 8 positions match TRBD2. The CDR3 sequence is 16 residues long. Germline loops: CDR1 SEHNR, CDR2 FQNEAQ (reference sequence). The CDR3 nucleotides are TGTTCCAGCAGCTTACTACGTCGGGGGGGCATTGATACGCAGTATTTT. The encoded protein is CSSSLLRRGGIDTQYF.

The chain employs TRBV4-1 and TRBJ2-1; D remains ambiguous. Germline V gives CDR1 MGHRA, CDR2 YSYEKL. The CDR3 has 13 amino acids. V was shortened by 0 bases and J by 8 bases, with 8 bases between the two germline ends. CDR3 DNA sequence: TGCGCCAGCAGCCAAGATCTCCGGGATGAGCAGTTCTTC. Translated: CASSQDLRDEQFF.

In its sample, this clone ranks as medium-sized. This sample includes further DNA sequences coding for the same CDR3. V gene TRBV15 combines with J gene TRBJ2-3, with D unclear. The V end lost 5 bases, the J end lost 4 bases, and 10 bases lay between the germline ends. The CDR3 is 13 residues long. Germline assignment: CDR1 LNHNV and CDR2 YYDKDF (reference sequence). CDR3 sequence reads: CATSSPPADTQYF. The CDR3 region has the DNA TGTGCCACCAGCTCCCCACCAGCAGATACGCAGTATTTT.

The gene calls are TRBV21-1 and TRBJ1-5; TRBD1 was called by the table and not checked on the DNA. TRBV21-1 is given as a pseudogene. The CDR3 contains 16 residues. The CDR3 reads CASSKGWGQVNQPQHF. The CDR3 coding sequence is TGTGCCAGCAGCAAAGGGTGGGGCCAGGTCAATCAGCCCCAGCATTTT.

The genes are TRBV9 and TRBJ1-2, with D unresolved. The ends were cut back, 4 bases at V and 0 bases at J, with 16 bases in the middle. Germline CDR1 is SGDLS and CDR2 is YYNGEE. The CDR3 is made up of 16 amino acids. In DNA form, the CDR3 reads TGTGCCAGCAGCCCCCACCTGGGCATAGCTAACTATGGCTACACCTTC. It translates to CASSPHLGIANYGYTF. The full variable domain, completed using reference TRBV9 and TRBJ1-2, is DSGVTQTPKHLITATGQRVTLRCSPRSGDLSVYWYQQSLDQGLQFLIQYYNGEERAKGNILERFSAQQFPDLHSELNLSSLELGDSALYFCASSPHLGIANYGYTFGSGTRLTVV.

The rearrangement joins TRBV2 to TRBJ2-1; 14 nucleotides match TRBD2. Germline lookup yields CDR1 SNHLY and CDR2 FYNNEI. V dropped 8 bases and J dropped 6; count of bases not matched to a gene: 6. The CDR3 extends over 15 amino acids. CDR3 sequence: CASDPTSGGANEQFF. The CDR3 nucleotides are TGTGCCAGCGACCCGACTAGCGGGGGGGCCAATGAGCAGTTCTTC.

V is TRBV9 and J is TRBJ2-1; 7 bases agree with TRBD2. This CDR3 has 14 residues. Germline CDR1 is SGDLS and CDR2 is YYNGEE. V trimming: 4 bases; J trimming: 9 bases; junction bases outside the gene matches: 10. CDR3 sequence reads: CASSRGGGGIEQFF. Here the CDR3 DNA reads TGTGCCAGCAGCCGGGGCGGGGGTGGAATTGAGCAGTTCTTC.

This rearrangement joins TRBV4-2 to TRBJ1-5; perhaps TRBD1 as D (6 bases). Per germline, CDR1 LGHNA and CDR2 YNFKEQ. V lost 0 bases and J 2 bases, leaving 14 bases between the germline ends. The CDR3 consists of 17 residues. This CDR3 reads CASSQDGGRGGNQPQHF. The CDR3 DNA reads as TGTGCCAGCAGCCAAGATGGGGGCAGGGGTGGCAATCAGCCCCAGCATTTT.

The V gene is TRBV6-4, the J gene TRBJ2-1; the match to TRBD2 covers 9 bases. Germline trimming cut 0 bases from V and 2 bases from J; bases unmatched to any gene: 2. The CDR3 spans 16 residues. Germline lookup yields CDR1 MRHNA and CDR2 SNTAGT. The CDR3 spells CASSDSGGGAYNEQFF. The CDR3 region has the DNA TGTGCCAGCAGTGACTCGGGCGGGGGGGCCTACAATGAGCAGTTCTTC.